A selection of T cell receptor beta chains follows, all from one sample in a study of sequential checkpoint blockade in melanoma. Sequencing was performed with immunoSEQ multiplex PCR; in TCRdb, only in-frame clones are kept and a portion is missing. The sample consists of 2,000 to 2,500 clones, more than 20% of them appearing once. Sequencing was performed on tumor tissue (inferred from file names), taken from a patient given nivolumab and ipilimumab in sequence. Receptors originate from a human donor with melanoma. The CDR3 runs from the conserved cysteine through the conserved F or W. Each record gives: clone size, D gene, V gene, J gene, CDR3 DNA, CDR3 protein. The D gene is left open where the match is weak. Some rows have no size entry. The others give once, few or many, or a class for an expanded clone.

>.|.|TRBV19|TRBJ2-7
TGTGCCAGCTCGTCGATGGCACCGACCTACGAGCAGTACTTC
CASSSMAPTYEQYF
>.|TRBD1|TRBV5-1|TRBJ1-1
TGCGCCAGCAGCTTGGGGGCCAGGGGGTTCACTGAAGCTTTCTTT
CASSLGARGFTEAFF
>.|TRBD1|TRBV29-1|TRBJ1-5
TGCAGCGTAAGACAGGGTGGGTCAAATCAGCCCCAGCATTTT
CSVRQGGSNQPQHF
>many|TRBD1|TRBV11-3|TRBJ2-7
TGTGCCAGCAGTCGCCGGGACAGGGACTACGAGCAGTACTTC
CASSRRDRDYEQYF
>few|TRBD1|TRBV28|TRBJ2-7
TGTGCCAGCAGCTCAGGACAGGCTACCTACGAGCAGTACTTC
CASSSGQATYEQYF
>.|TRBD2|TRBV18|TRBJ2-1
TGTGCCAGCTCACCGACTAGCGGGAGGATGTACAATGAGCAGTTCTTC
CASSPTSGRMYNEQFF
>medium-sized|TRBD1|TRBV6-8|TRBJ2-7
TGTGCCAGCAGCCAGGTAGTACAGGGGAACTACGAGCAGTACTTC
CASSQVVQGNYEQYF
>medium-sized|TRBD2|TRBV11-3|TRBJ2-7
TGTGCCAGCAGCCGTACCGGGACTAGCGGGAGGGCCGCCATTTACGAGCAGTACTTC
CASSRTGTSGRAAIYEQYF
>.|.|TRBV5-1|TRBJ1-4
TGCGCCAGCAGCTTGGAACAACGACGAGCCCTTGCAACTAATGAAAAACTGTTTTTT
CASSLEQRRALATNEKLFF
>.|TRBD1|TRBV6-8|TRBJ1-4
TGTGCCAGCAGTGGGACAGGGGTCGGTGATGAAAAACTGTTTTTT
CASSGTGVGDEKLFF
>.|.|TRBV6-8|TRBJ1-4
TGTGCCATCAGCCCGGGAGGGGGGAGTACTAATGAAAAACTGTTTTTT
CAISPGGGSTNEKLFF
>medium-sized|TRBD2|TRBV11-3|TRBJ2-1
TGTGCCAGCAGCTTAAGACTAGCGGGGGCCAGCTCCTACAATGAGCAGTTCTTC
CASSLRLAGASSYNEQFF
>medium-sized|TRBD1|TRBV11-3|TRBJ1-1
TGTGCCAGCAGCTATCCCCCGTTAGCAGGGGGCGATGAAGCTTTCTTT
CASSYPPLAGGDEAFF
>.|.|TRBV19|TRBJ2-1
TGTGCCAGTAGCCGAGGGCCCCTGGGCGGCGATGAGCAGTTCTTC
CASSRGPLGGDEQFF
>medium-sized|.|TRBV11-3|TRBJ2-1
TGTGCCAGCAGACCTTCGCCGGGACCTCCCTACAATGAGCAGTTCTTC
CASRPSPGPPYNEQFF
>.|.|TRBV18|TRBJ1-5
TGTGCCAGCTCGCCCTATGGGGGGAATCAGCCCCAGCATTTT
CASSPYGGNQPQHF
>few|.|TRBV4-1|TRBJ2-3
TGCGCCAGCAGCCAAGACCGAGGGACTTTTAGCACAGATACGCAGTATTTT
CASSQDRGTFSTDTQYF
>.|.|TRBV14|TRBJ2-2
TGTGCCAGCAGCCAGGCGACGGGCACCGGGGAGCTGTTTTTT
CASSQATGTGELFF
>medium-sized|.|TRBV11-3|TRBJ1-5
TGTGCCAGCAGTAGGGTGGAGGGCAATCAGCCCCAGCATTTT
CASSRVEGNQPQHF
>.|.|TRBV28|TRBJ1-4
TGTGCCAGCAGTTTAACAGGATCTAATGAAAAACTGTTTTTT
CASSLTGSNEKLFF
>.|.|TRBV10-2|TRBJ2-2
TGCGCCAGCAGTGCTATAGAGACCGGGGAGCTGTTTTTT
CASSAIETGELFF
>medium-sized|.|TRBV11-3|TRBJ1-1
TGTGCCAGCAGCTTATTACCGGGGATGCCGAACACTGAAGCTTTCTTT
CASSLLPGMPNTEAFF
>.|TRBD2|TRBV10-3|TRBJ2-1
TGTGCCATCAGTGAGGGAGTAGCGGGAGCCTATGAGCAGTTCTTC
CAISEGVAGAYEQFF
>medium-sized|TRBD1|TRBV9|TRBJ1-4
TGTGCCAGCTCAAGGACAGGGGGCGGTGAAAAACTGTTTTTT
CASSRTGGGEKLFF
>few|.|TRBV9|TRBJ2-5
TGTGCCAGCAGCGTAGGTCAGGAGACCCAGTACTTC
CASSVGQETQYF
>.|.|TRBV12-5|TRBJ2-1
TGTGCCAGCGGATTTGGAGGGGGCCTCTACAATGAGCAGTTCTTC
CASGFGGGLYNEQFF
>.|.|TRBV6-8|TRBJ2-5
TGTGCCAGCAATCCTGCCCCGCTGCGAGAGACCCAGTACTTC
CASNPAPLRETQYF
>.|.|TRBV19|TRBJ2-1
TGTGCCAGTAGCGCCCACACTAGCAATGAGCAGTTCTTC
CASSAHTSNEQFF
>medium-sized|.|TRBV11-3|TRBJ2-1
TGTGCCAGCAGCTTGGGACATCCAACATTAGGGCAGTTCTTC
CASSLGHPTLGQFF
>many|.|TRBV11-3|TRBJ1-2
TGTGCCAGCAGCTTTACCGGGGCAGGCCTACTCGGGTACACCTTC
CASSFTGAGLLGYTF
>medium-sized|.|TRBV11-3|TRBJ2-1
TGTGCCAGCAGCTTTCCCCAAACAGGGATCAATGAGCAGTTCTTC
CASSFPQTGINEQFF
>.|.|TRBV6-8|TRBJ1-1
TGTGCCACCCGACATGGCAGACGGGGGGAGGACACTGAAGCTTTCTTT
CATRHGRRGEDTEAFF
>.|.|TRBV6-8|TRBJ1-2
TGTGCCGGAGGACGGGGGTCCTATGGCTACACCTTC
CAGGRGSYGYTF
>few|TRBD2|TRBV10-2|TRBJ2-3
TGCGCCAGCAGTGATCCAGCGGGAGGGCTAGATACGCAGTATTTT
CASSDPAGGLDTQYF
>.|TRBD1|TRBV29-1|TRBJ2-3
TGCAGCGCCCGACAGGGGTCTTACGATACGCAGTATTTT
CSARQGSYDTQYF
>.|.|TRBV12-5|TRBJ2-1
TGTGCCAGCACCATAGACAGCTACAATGAGCAGTTCTTC
CASTIDSYNEQFF
>large|.|TRBV9|TRBJ1-4
TGTGCCAGCAGCGTAGGTCTGGGGGGCCGGGGAACTAATGAAAAACTGTTTTTT
CASSVGLGGRGTNEKLFF
>.|TRBD2|TRBV18|TRBJ2-3
TGTGCCAGCTCACCAGGACTAGCGGCAGATACGCAGTATTTT
CASSPGLAADTQYF
>.|.|TRBV5-1|TRBJ1-1
TGCGCCAGCAGCTTTAACCAGGGAACGGTGAACACTGAAGCTTTCTTT
CASSFNQGTVNTEAFF